The 17 T cell receptor beta chains listed next were all sequenced from one sample in a study of early T cells in non-severe SARS-CoV-2 infection. TCRdb fed the 5' RACE reads into MiXCR, producing one record per CDR3 protein. Here the sample spans some 66,000 distinct CDR3 sequences, 9.1% being singletons. The sample taken for sequencing was whole blood. These TCRs come from an adult who was a healthcare worker with PCR-confirmed SARS-CoV-2 infection or an uninfected control (not recorded which).

This clonotype showed up many times. V and J are TRBV10-3 and TRBJ2-3, with 9 bases matching TRBD1. Germline V gives CDR1 ENHRY, CDR2 SYGVKD. This CDR3 spans 14 amino acids. V lost 6 bases, J lost 5 bases, and 6 bases stayed unmatched. The CDR3, as DNA: TGTGCCATCAGAACGGGACAGGGACAAGATACGCAGTATTTT. It translates to CAIRTGQGQDTQYF.

This clonotype was found a few times. The gene calls are TRBV7-3 and TRBJ2-3; 7 bases map to TRBD2. The germline gives CDR1 SGHTA, CDR2 FQGTGA. The CDR3 contains 15 residues. V lost 1 base and J lost 4; bases outside the gene matches: 5. The CDR3: CASSLNAGESDTQYF. Written as DNA, the CDR3 is TGTGCCAGCAGCTTAAACGCGGGAGAGTCAGATACGCAGTATTTT.

This clonotype showed up many times. The gene calls are TRBV2 and TRBJ2-5; TRBD1 matches 7 bases. With V trimmed by 5 bases and J by 4 bases, 4 bases remained unmatched. Looked up from germline, CDR1 is SNHLY and CDR2 is FYNNEI. The CDR3 covers 13 residues. The CDR3 loop reads CASSSGQTETQYF. CDR3 in DNA: TGTGCCAGCAGTTCGGGACAGACAGAGACCCAGTACTTC.

This clonotype has just a few counts. V is TRBV5-1 and J is TRBJ1-1, with a possible D match to TRBD1 (5 bases). CDR1 is SGHRS, CDR2 YFSETQ, per germline. Trimming removed 0 bases from V and 3 bases from J, with 12 bases in between. The CDR3 covers 15 residues. The CDR3 protein is CASSLGSGGDTEAFF. The CDR3 region has the DNA TGCGCCAGCAGCTTGGGATCCGGAGGGGACACTGAAGCTTTCTTT.

This chain joins TRBV28 and TRBJ1-2, with D perhaps matching TRBD1 (5 bases). CDR1 and CDR2 from the germline V gene are MDHEN and SYDVKM. Trimming left V 3 bases short and J 4 bases short, with 9 bases between. The length of the CDR3 is 13 residues. The CDR3 loop reads CASSLTATYGYTF. CDR3 bases: TGTGCCAGCAGTTTGACAGCTACCTATGGCTACACCTTC.

This clonotype appeared many times. The gene calls are TRBV7-6 and TRBJ2-5; TRBD2 matches at 7 bases. J was trimmed by 3 bases and V by 5 bases; bases with no gene match: 9. Germline lookup yields CDR1 SGHVS and CDR2 FNYEAQ. CDR3 size: 15 residues. The CDR3 region is CASSPNMGGEETQYF. CDR3 bases: TGTGCCAGCAGCCCCAATATGGGAGGGGAAGAGACCCAGTACTTC.

This clonotype was observed a few times. The chain joins TRBV5-5 to TRBJ2-2, with 8 bases matching TRBD1. CDR3 length: 16 residues. Germline CDR1 reads SGHKS; CDR2 reads YYEKEE (reference sequence). V shed 2 bases, J shed 1 base, and the junction held 4 bases outside the gene matches. CDR3 sequence reads: CASSFSGTGNTGELFF. CDR3 nucleotides: TGTGCCAGCAGCTTCTCCGGGACAGGGAACACCGGGGAGCTGTTTTTT. Based on the CDR3 plus reference TRBV5-5 and TRBJ2-2, the full variable domain is DAGVTQSPTHLIKTRGQQVTLRCSPISGHKSVSWYQQVLGQGPQFIFQYYEKEERGRGNFPDRFSARQFPNYSSELNVNALLLGDSALYLCASSFSGTGNTGELFFGEGSRLTVL.

This clonotype was observed many times. The chain combines TRBV3-1 with TRBJ2-2, with D unclear. The V gene's germline CDR1 is LGHDT and CDR2 YNNKEL (reference sequence). The CDR3 sequence is 15 residues long. Between the trimmed V and J ends, which lost 3 bases and 3 bases, there was a span of 11 bases. CDR3 in amino acids: CASSQRLADTGELFF. Written as DNA, the CDR3 is TGTGCCAGCAGCCAGCGTTTAGCAGACACCGGGGAGCTGTTTTTT.

The V gene is TRBV9, the J gene TRBJ1-1; 7 bases line up with TRBD1. Germline CDR1 and CDR2: SGDLS and YYNGEE. V shed 0 bases, J shed 3 bases, and the junction held 2 bases outside the gene matches. The CDR3 is 14 amino acids. The CDR3 region has the DNA TGTGCCAGCAGCGTAGAGGGGGCGGACACTGAAGCTTTCTTT. Translating gives CASSVEGADTEAFF.

A few counts support this clonotype. The gene calls are TRBV5-4 and TRBJ2-7; 10 bases map to TRBD2. V dropped 0 bases and J dropped 0; count of bases not matched to a gene: 3. CDR1 is SGHNT, CDR2 YYREEE, per germline (reference sequence). The CDR3 is made up of 16 amino acids. DNA for the CDR3: TGTGCCAGCAGCTTGGCTAGCGGGGGACCCTCCTACGAGCAGTACTTC. It is translated as CASSLASGGPSYEQYF.

Regarding this clonotype: A much larger clone is a single base away; this may be a read error. Since the CDR3 does not end with the conserved phenylalanine or tryptophan, this likely comes from a read error. The rearrangement joins TRBV10-3 to TRBJ2-3; 11 bases line up with TRBD2. CDR3 length: 15 residues. Germline CDR1 is ENHRY and CDR2 is SYGVKD. Trimming at V came to 4 bases and at J to 3 bases, leaving 3 bases not matched to a gene. The CDR3 spells CAISGIAGGTDTQYS. DNA of the CDR3: TGTGCCATCAGTGGTATAGCGGGAGGGACAGATACGCAGTATTCT.

This clonotype was detected many times. The chain uses TRBV2 and TRBJ1-3; D is possibly TRBD1 (6 bases). Trimming took 6 bases from V and 9 from J, leaving 21 bases between them. The CDR3 runs 15 residues. CDR1 is SNHLY and CDR2 is FYNNEI in the germline V gene. The DNA of the CDR3 is TGTGCCAGCAGGAATTCCGGGACACGGTACAGCACCATATATTTT. Translating gives CASRNSGTRYSTIYF.

V usage is TRBV3-1 and J usage is TRBJ2-7, with unresolved D. This CDR3 spans 15 amino acids. Trimming took off 4 bases at V and 1 base at J, with 14 bases between the two ends. Germline V gives CDR1 LGHDT, CDR2 YNNKEL (reference sequence). CDR3 sequence reads: CASSPSRSSSYEQYF. The CDR3, as DNA: TGTGCCAGCAGCCCCTCGAGGAGTTCATCCTACGAGCAGTACTTC.

CDR3 amino acids: CASSLLTGGYGYTF. CDR3 DNA: TGTGCCAGCAGCCTATTGACAGGGGGCTATGGCTACACCTTC. The gene calls are TRBV3-1 and TRBJ1-2; 9 bases match TRBD1. Looked up from germline, CDR1 is LGHDT and CDR2 is YNNKEL (reference sequence). The CDR3 sequence is 14 residues long. V lost 4 bases to trimming and J lost 4 bases; unmatched junction nucleotides: 4. Based on the CDR3 plus reference TRBV3-1 and TRBJ1-2, the full variable domain is DTAVSQTPKYLVTQMGNDKSIKCEQNLGHDTMYWYKQDSKKFLKIMFSYNNKELIINETVPNRFSPKSPDKAHLNLHINSLELGDSAVYFCASSLLTGGYGYTFGSGTRLTVV.

Ten or more counts support this clonotype. The chain carries TRBV12-3 or TRBV12-4 and TRBJ2-7; D unresolved. This CDR3 comprises 15 residues. Trimming took 2 bases from V and 2 from J, leaving 13 bases between them. CDR3 DNA sequence: TGTGCCAGCAGTTTAAGTATTACTTTCACCTACGAGCAGTACTTC. This codes for CASSLSITFTYEQYF.

This sequence joins TRBV5-1 and TRBJ2-1; 10 positions match TRBD1. Germline CDR1 SGHRS, CDR2 YFSETQ. The CDR3 is made up of 14 amino acids. After removal of 7 bases from V and 1 base from J, the junction contained 2 bases not matched to a gene. CDR3 region: CASGTGASYNEQFF. The CDR3 coding sequence is TGCGCCAGCGGGACAGGGGCGTCCTACAATGAGCAGTTCTTC.

The chain combines TRBV20-1 with TRBJ2-3, with 8 bases matching TRBD1. From germline, CDR1 is DFQATT and CDR2 SNEGSKA (reference sequence). J was trimmed by 3 bases and V by 7 bases; bases with no gene match: 9. The CDR3 totals 14 residues. CDR3 nucleotide sequence: TGCAGTGTCGTAGGCCAGGGGGCTACAGATACGCAGTATTTT. Residues: CSVVGQGATDTQYF.